Listed below are T cell receptor beta chains from one sample, sequenced in a study of identical twins. Via MiXCR, TCRdb re-called the 5' RACE reads, giving one row per CDR3 protein. The data show more than 400,000 distinct CDR3 sequences, with over 12% seen just once and nearly 0.45% held by the top ten. These same data were also listed under a study on yellow fever vaccine responses in identical twins.

Sequences were obtained from CD4+ T cells sorted from blood. The receptors stem from a woman younger than 35 in good health. The CDR3 runs from the conserved cysteine through the conserved F or W.

j_gene: TRBJ1-2; v_gene: TRBV5-5; CDR3aa: CASSLRQGFGYTF
j_gene: TRBJ1-5; v_gene: TRBV28; CDR3aa: CASSIEQAGNQPQHF
j_gene: TRBJ1-6; v_gene: TRBV6-1; CDR3aa: CASGEQVNSPLHF
j_gene: TRBJ2-7; v_gene: TRBV7-9; CDR3aa: CASSSPSTLLYEQYF
j_gene: TRBJ1-2; v_gene: TRBV6-1; CDR3aa: CASSPPRDRNYGYTF
j_gene: TRBJ2-3; v_gene: TRBV5-1; CDR3aa: CASMSRGGATSTDTQYF
j_gene: TRBJ2-3; v_gene: TRBV7-9; CDR3aa: CASSFPGLALYTQYF
j_gene: TRBJ1-2; v_gene: TRBV24-1; CDR3aa: CATSQDRFYGYTF
j_gene: TRBJ1-4; v_gene: TRBV29-1; CDR3aa: CSVLGTGNEKLFF
j_gene: TRBJ2-5; v_gene: TRBV20-1; CDR3aa: CSATDGEETQYF